A single sample gave rise to the 18 T cell receptor beta chains below, sequenced in a study of STAT5B mutations in CD4+ large granular lymphocyte leukemia. Clones were read by immunoSEQ multiplex PCR, and TCRdb kept only the in-frame ones, dropping some. The profile shows more than 20,000 clones, about 76% of them singletons. Specimen: CD4+ T cells from blood buffy coats. The source of these receptors is a human donor in good health.

The chain combines TRBV7-9 with TRBJ2-4; D possibly uses TRBD1 or TRBD2 (5 bases each). The CDR3 runs to 12 residues. Germline CDR1 and CDR2: SEHNR and FQNEAQ (reference sequence). V was shortened by 5 bases and J by 13 bases, with 15 bases between the two germline ends. CDR3 nucleotides: TGTGCCAGCAGCCCCCAAGCGGACACGCAGTACTTC. It is translated as CASSPQADTQYF.

The chain joins TRBV11-3 to TRBJ2-1; 8 bases align to TRBD2. Trimming removed 2 bases from V and 8 bases from J; junction bases left unmatched: 5. Germline V gives CDR1 SGHNT, CDR2 YENEEA. This CDR3 has 14 residues. DNA for the CDR3: TGTGCCAGCAGCTTAATGCGGGAGGCGCATGAGCAGTTCTTC. Translated, it gives CASSLMREAHEQFF.

The genes are TRBV28 and TRBJ2-5; possible D gene TRBD1, 5 bases. Germline V gene lookup returns CDR1 MDHEN and CDR2 SYDVKM. This CDR3 is 14 amino acids long. Trimming removed 2 bases at V and 6 bases at J, with 13 bases between. The CDR3 DNA is TGTGCCAGCAGTTTAAGGGGAAATCGGCAGACCCAGTACTTC. This sequence encodes CASSLRGNRQTQYF.

As DNA, the CDR3 is TGTGCCAGCAGTCCGAAAGGGTACGAGCAGTACTTC. Translation: CASSPKGYEQYF. The chain uses TRBV28 and TRBJ2-7; D remains ambiguous. There are 12 residues in the CDR3. Germline loops: CDR1 MDHEN, CDR2 SYDVKM. Trimming cost V 5 bases and J 4 bases, with 9 bases left between them.

The genes are TRBV5-4 and TRBJ2-7, with 8 bases lining up with TRBD1. CDR1 is SGHNT, CDR2 YYREEE, per germline (reference sequence). V gave up 5 bases and J gave up 5 bases; unmatched junction bases: 6. CDR3 size: 13 residues. The DNA for the CDR3 is TGTGCCAGCAGATCGGACAGGGCCGACGAGCAGTACTTC. As protein: CASRSDRADEQYF.

J is TRBJ2-1 and V is TRBV6-6; D ambiguous. The V end lost 0 bases, the J end lost 8 bases, and 11 bases lay between the germline ends. Looked up from germline, CDR1 is MNHNY and CDR2 is SVGAGI (reference sequence). This CDR3 region has 14 residues. The CDR3 sequence is CASSYSTSRDEQFF. As DNA, the CDR3 is TGTGCCAGCAGTTACTCGACGAGCCGCGATGAGCAGTTCTTC.

V and J are TRBV5-4 and TRBJ1-6, with a weak D call TRBD1 (5 bases). The V gene lost 0 bases and the J gene lost 5 bases, with 15 bases spanning the gap. The CDR3 has 17 amino acids. CDR1 and CDR2 (germline): SGHNT, YYREEE (reference sequence). CDR3 in DNA: TGTGCCAGCAGCTTGGATTTACAGGCGGGGAATAATTCACCCCTCCACTTT. It is translated as CASSLDLQAGNNSPLHF.

The J gene is TRBJ2-6, the V gene TRBV2; D remains ambiguous. Germline V gives CDR1 SNHLY, CDR2 FYNNEI. The V gene lost 7 bases and the J gene lost 1 base, with 8 bases spanning the gap. The CDR3 covers 14 residues. Here the CDR3 reads CASKMRSGANVLTF. CDR3 DNA sequence: TGTGCCAGCAAAATGCGATCTGGGGCCAACGTCCTGACTTTC.

The gene calls are TRBV7-9 and TRBJ1-4; D unclear. V dropped 1 base and J dropped 0 bases, with 9 bases sitting between them. CDR1 and CDR2 (germline): SEHNR, FQNEAQ (reference sequence). This CDR3 has 16 amino acids. CDR3 sequence reads: CASSLGGIATNEKLFF. In nucleotides, the CDR3 is TGTGCCAGCAGCTTAGGGGGTATTGCAACTAATGAAAAACTGTTTTTT.

The rearrangement uses TRBV7-2 and TRBJ1-5; D may be TRBD1 (5 bases). There are 13 residues in the CDR3. The germline V and J ends were trimmed by 1 base and 7 bases, with 8 bases remaining between them. The germline CDR1 and CDR2 sequences are SGHTA and FQGNSA. This CDR3 reads CASSLVGDQPQHF. In DNA form, the CDR3 reads TGTGCCAGCAGCTTAGTGGGGGACCAGCCCCAGCATTTT.

The chain couples TRBV6-5 to TRBJ1-3, with D tentatively TRBD1 (6 bases). The CDR3 runs 15 residues. V was cut by 6 bases and J by 2 bases, with 14 bases left in between. Germline CDR1 is MNHEY and CDR2 is SVGAGI. CDR3 protein: CASRMAQGTGNTIYF. The CDR3 region has the DNA TGTGCCAGCAGAATGGCACAGGGCACTGGAAACACCATATATTTT.

The rearrangement joins TRBV5-4 to TRBJ2-1, with TRBD2 identical over 11 bases. The germline CDR1 and CDR2 sequences are SGHNT and YYREEE (reference sequence). This CDR3 has 17 amino acids. The V segment lost 4 bases and the J segment 3 bases; nucleotides outside the gene matches: 9. CDR3 nucleotides: TGTGCCAGCAGCGCCACTATACTAGCGGGGGACTACAATGAGCAGTTCTTC. Encoded protein: CASSATILAGDYNEQFF.

This clone was seen just once. The V call is TRBV6-5, the J call TRBJ2-5; maybe TRBD2 (6 bases). Looked up from germline, CDR1 is MNHEY and CDR2 is SVGAGI. CDR3 length equals 15 residues. Trimming left V 5 bases short and J 2 bases short, with 15 bases between. CDR3 nucleotides: TGTGCCAGCAGTCCCGGGACTCCTGGGCAAGAGACCCAGTACTTC. Its translation: CASSPGTPGQETQYF.

The J gene is TRBJ1-3, the V gene TRBV28; no clear D. Trimming stripped 7 bases from V and 4 bases from J, with 5 bases between. Germline CDR1 is MDHEN and CDR2 is SYDVKM. The CDR3 extends over 11 amino acids. The CDR3 reads CASNLGNTIYF. The CDR3 DNA reads as TGTGCCAGCAATCTAGGAAACACCATATATTTT.

The chain carries TRBV4-2 and TRBJ2-4, with a weak D call TRBD1 (5 bases). CDR3 length: 15 residues. The V gene lost 0 bases and the J gene lost 5 bases, with 11 bases spanning the gap. Germline CDR1 and CDR2: LGHNA and YNFKEQ. The CDR3 sequence is CASSQDKGRENIQYF. CDR3 DNA sequence: TGTGCCAGCAGCCAAGATAAGGGGCGCGAAAACATTCAGTACTTC.

The sample holds a few counts of this clone. The V and J genes are TRBV5-1 and TRBJ1-4; no clear D gene. The V gene lost 2 bases and the J gene lost 5 bases, with 10 bases spanning the gap. This CDR3 comprises 14 residues. CDR1 and CDR2 from the germline V gene are SGHRS and YFSETQ. In nucleotides, the CDR3 is TGCGCCAGCAGCTTAGGGCTGATGAATGAAAAACTGTTTTTT. Translated, it gives CASSLGLMNEKLFF.

This rearrangement joins TRBV5-1 to TRBJ1-1; D gene unclear. V was trimmed by 0 bases and J by 1 base, leaving 7 bases between them. The CDR3 is 14 amino acids. Germline lookup yields CDR1 SGHRS and CDR2 YFSETQ. CDR3 in amino acids: CASSLAPGNTEAFF. The CDR3 DNA sequence: TGCGCCAGCAGCTTGGCCCCAGGGAACACTGAAGCTTTCTTT.

V gene TRBV11-3 combines with J gene TRBJ2-3; D perhaps matches TRBD1 (5 bases). The CDR3 extends over 16 amino acids. Trimming stripped 1 base from V and 0 bases from J, with 11 bases between. The germline V gene has CDR1 SGHNT and CDR2 YENEEA. CDR3 amino acids: CASSLGKGPSTDTQYF. The DNA of the CDR3 is TGTGCCAGCAGCTTAGGCAAGGGGCCTAGCACAGATACGCAGTATTTT.